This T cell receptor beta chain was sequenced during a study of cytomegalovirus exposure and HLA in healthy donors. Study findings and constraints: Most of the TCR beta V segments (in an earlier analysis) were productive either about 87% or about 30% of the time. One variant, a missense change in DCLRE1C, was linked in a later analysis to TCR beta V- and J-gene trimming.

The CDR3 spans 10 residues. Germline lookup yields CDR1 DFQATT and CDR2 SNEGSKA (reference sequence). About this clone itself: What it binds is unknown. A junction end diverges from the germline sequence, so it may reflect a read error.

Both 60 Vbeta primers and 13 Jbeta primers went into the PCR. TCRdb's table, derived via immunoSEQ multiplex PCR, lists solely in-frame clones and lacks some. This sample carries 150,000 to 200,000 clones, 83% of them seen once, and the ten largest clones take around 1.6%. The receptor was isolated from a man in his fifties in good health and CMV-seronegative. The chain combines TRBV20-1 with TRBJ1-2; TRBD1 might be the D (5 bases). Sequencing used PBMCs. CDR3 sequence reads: CSAPKGQPYF. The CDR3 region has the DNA TGCAGTGCCCCAAAGGGGCAGCCGTACTTC.